This TCR beta chain was captured by sequencing in a study of blood T cells in healthy people across ages. Combining a sample-barcoded 5' primer with a J-beta primer mix, a second PCR ran for 7 to 11 cycles. Tagging of each cDNA molecule was performed by a template-switch adaptor with 12 random nucleotides. TCRdb redid the calling of the 5' RACE reads with MiXCR, one entry per CDR3 protein. The sample consists of about 930,000 distinct CDR3 sequences, 25% to 30% of them appearing once. This clonotype was seen just once. Its specificity is not known. Germline loops: CDR1 SGHRS, CDR2 YFSETQ. The CDR3 runs 14 residues. V was clipped by 4 bases and J by 6 bases; unmatched bases: 8. The study's findings and limits: Across the age range, TCR beta diversity per million T cells fell in a roughly linear way.

The sample was also reused in another study, on T cells of mothers and their children. From that study: For the second PCR, the M1S primer put in sample barcodes and 2-4 random nucleotides. When mothers and children were related, their normalized repertoire overlap, which was always slightly higher, did not differ significantly from that of unrelated pairs.

Sequenced input: blood. This sequence was found in a woman in her thirties or forties in good health. This chain links TRBV5-1 with TRBJ2-3; 7 bases map to TRBD1. DNA for the CDR3: TGCGCCAGCAGCCGGGACAGCCCCATGGATACGCAGTATTTT. It translates to CASSRDSPMDTQYF.